This passage covers 20 T cell receptor beta chains from one sample sequenced in a study of regulatory T cells in long-lasting Graves disease. Documented time point: newly diagnosed GD, antithyroid drugs for less than 3 months. Extracted RNA from PBMCs served as the source of the TCR library. iRepertoire HTBI primers and Arm-PCR of CDR3 regions built TCR beta libraries. MiXCR, applied by TCRdb to the multiplex PCR reads, yields one record per CDR3 protein. The sample lists about 370,000 distinct CDR3 sequences, around 16% occurring once. Material: peripheral blood mononuclear cells (PBMCs), obtained at new diagnosis, from a patient treated with antithyroid drugs. The receptors stem from a female donor with Graves disease.

This clonotype was counted ten times or more. This chain joins TRBV10-3 and TRBJ1-2, with TRBD1 as a possible D gene (6 bases). CDR3 length equals 13 residues. The germline V gene has CDR1 ENHRY and CDR2 SYGVKD. V lost 11 bases to trimming and J lost 4 bases, with 17 bases between them. CDR3 nucleotides: TGTGCCGCTTCAGGGGACGTACCCTATGGCTACACCTTC. The encoded protein is CAASGDVPYGYTF.

Many counts were recorded for this clonotype. The chain has TRBV7-3 and TRBJ1-1; 7 bases agree with TRBD1. After removal of 6 bases from V and 1 base from J, the junction contained 5 bases not matched to a gene. CDR1 is SGHTA and CDR2 is FQGTGA in the germline V gene. The CDR3 runs to 14 residues. For the CDR3, the DNA is TGTGCCAGCAGTCGACAGGGAAGGAACACTGAAGCTTTCTTT. Amino acid sequence: CASSRQGRNTEAFF.

This clonotype was detected a few times. The V and J genes are TRBV12-3 or TRBV12-4 and TRBJ1-2; maybe TRBD1 (6 bases). Trimming removed 4 bases at V and 4 bases at J, with 16 bases between. The CDR3 has 15 residues. The CDR3 loop reads CASSYTLQGIYGYTF. CDR3 in DNA: TGTGCCAGCAGTTATACATTACAGGGTATCTATGGCTACACCTTC.

This clonotype was detected only a few times. This chain joins TRBV4-2 and TRBJ1-3, with D unclear. The CDR3 has 12 residues. The germline gives CDR1 LGHNA, CDR2 YNFKEQ. V lost 1 base, J lost 6 bases, and 4 bases lay in between. DNA for the CDR3: TGTGCCAGCAGCCAAGGGATAAACACCATATATTTT. Its protein product is CASSQGINTIYF.

This clonotype was observed at least ten times. This chain links TRBV2 with TRBJ1-6; D unclear. Germline V CDR1 and CDR2: SNHLY, FYNNEI. There are 16 residues in the CDR3. Trimming cost V 6 bases and J 3 bases, with 15 bases left between them. CDR3 in amino acids: CASRKELGDYNSPLHF. CDR3 DNA sequence: TGTGCCAGCAGGAAGGAACTCGGGGACTATAATTCACCCCTCCACTTT. Together with reference TRBV2 and TRBJ1-6, the CDR3 gives the full variable domain: EPEVTQTPSHQVTQMGQEVILRCVPISNHLYFYWYRQILGQKVEFLVSFYNNEISEKSEIFDDQFSVERPDGSNFTLKIRSTKLEDSAMYFCASRKELGDYNSPLHFGNGTRLTVT.

This clonotype has ten or more counts. The junction and the germline gene differ at one end; a read error may be behind it. The V and J genes are TRBV5-1 and TRBJ1-1; maybe TRBD1 (6 bases). The CDR3 sequence is 16 residues long. The germline CDR1 and CDR2 sequences are SGHRS and YFSETQ. CDR3 sequence: CASSPDSNLMNTEAFF. The CDR3 DNA is TGTGCCAGCAGCCCGGACAGCAACCTAATGAACACTGAAGCTTTCTTT.

To note about this clonotype: A junction boundary mismatches the germline segment, possibly from a read error. The chain has TRBV7-3 and TRBJ2-2, with a possible D match to TRBD2 (6 bases). This CDR3 is 13 amino acids long. The germline CDR1 and CDR2 sequences are SGHTA and FQGTGA. CDR3 bases: TGTGCCAGCAGCGCCGATGTCGACGGGGGGCTGTTTTTT. It is translated as CASSADVDGGLFF.

This clonotype came up many times. The V gene is TRBV7-2, the J gene TRBJ1-2, with D hard to call. Germline V gene sequence: CDR1 SGHTA, CDR2 FQGNSA. Trimming cost V 4 bases and J 2 bases, with 5 bases left between them. The CDR3 runs to 12 residues. The CDR3 bases are TGTGCCAGCAGCTACGCGAACTATGGCTACACCTTC. It yields the protein CASSYANYGYTF.

This clonotype was detected ten times or more. This chain links TRBV27 with TRBJ2-7, with a weak D call TRBD1 (5 bases). The germline gives CDR1 MNHEY, CDR2 SMNVEV (reference sequence). The CDR3 runs to 14 residues. Deletions cut 0 bases from V and 2 bases from J, with 8 bases between. CDR3 protein: CASSLSAGTYEQYF. In DNA form, the CDR3 reads TGTGCCAGCAGTTTATCGGCAGGGACCTACGAGCAGTACTTC.

The chain combines TRBV6-1 with TRBJ2-2; D uncertain. CDR1 is MNHNS and CDR2 is SASEGT in the germline V gene. CDR3 size: 13 residues. V shed 4 bases and J shed 3 bases, with 6 bases lying between them. CDR3 protein: CASSGLDTGELFF. The CDR3 DNA sequence: TGTGCCAGCAGTGGATTGGACACCGGGGAGCTGTTTTTT.

The sample holds many counts of this clonotype. The rearrangement links TRBV2 to TRBJ1-1; no definite D call. Germline CDR1 is SNHLY and CDR2 is FYNNEI. The ends were cut back, 8 bases at V and 1 base at J, with 23 bases in the middle. The CDR3 is made up of 17 amino acids. Here the CDR3 reads CASGREQIGWANTEAFF. CDR3 in DNA: TGTGCCAGCGGACGCGAGCAGATAGGTTGGGCGAACACTGAAGCTTTCTTT.

A remark on this clonotype: A much bigger clone sits one base away, suggesting this may be a read error. The rearrangement links TRBV28 to TRBJ2-1, with D unclear. In germline, CDR1 is MDHEN, CDR2 SYDVKM. The CDR3 totals 15 residues. Trimming took off 7 bases at V and 3 bases at J, with 16 bases between the two ends. CDR3 nucleotide sequence: TGTGCCAGCAAAGCGAGGAAGGGATTCTACAATGAGCAGTTCTTC. It codes for CASKARKGFYNEQFF.

This chain joins TRBV6-1 and TRBJ1-5, with 8 nucleotides matching TRBD1. V gave up 7 bases and J gave up 8 bases; unmatched junction bases: 10. CDR1 MNHNS and CDR2 SASEGT come from the germline V gene. This CDR3 spans 14 amino acids. The CDR3 is CASKARQGTEPQHF. DNA of the CDR3: TGTGCCAGCAAAGCTAGACAGGGGACGGAGCCCCAGCATTTT.

This clonotype was counted a few times. The chain combines TRBV20-1 with TRBJ2-3; 15 positions agree with TRBD2. The V gene's germline CDR1 is DFQATT and CDR2 SNEGSKA (reference sequence). V lost 4 bases to trimming and J lost 2 bases; unmatched junction nucleotides: 7. The CDR3 has 17 residues. As DNA, the CDR3 is TGCAGTGCTACGCGGACTAGCGGGGGGGCGTTCACAGATACGCAGTATTTT. The encoded protein is CSATRTSGGAFTDTQYF.

The table lists this clonotype with many counts. The chain employs TRBV20-1 and TRBJ2-7; TRBD1 aligns across 8 bases. The ends lost 3 bases at V and 2 bases at J; junction bases unmatched: 3. The CDR3 contains 13 residues. Germline lookup yields CDR1 DFQATT and CDR2 SNEGSKA (reference sequence). CDR3 bases: TGCAGTGCTAGGGGACAGGCGGCCTACGAGCAGTACTTC. Amino acids: CSARGQAAYEQYF.

This clonotype is a singleton in its sample. The J gene is TRBJ2-7, the V gene TRBV20-1; the match to TRBD2 covers 13 bases. CDR1 and CDR2 from the germline V gene are DFQATT and SNEGSKA (reference sequence). Germline trimming cut 4 bases from V and 2 bases from J; bases unmatched to any gene: 2. This CDR3 spans 14 amino acids. CDR3 nucleotide sequence: TGCAGTGCTACCGGGACTAGCGGGGCCTACGAGCAGTACTTC. Protein product: CSATGTSGAYEQYF.

The V gene is TRBV5-4, the J gene TRBJ2-1; a weak D match, TRBD1 (6 bases). Germline values: CDR1 SGHNT, CDR2 YYREEE (reference sequence). V lost 2 bases to trimming and J lost 4 bases, with 16 bases between them. There are 16 residues in the CDR3. CDR3 bases: TGTGCCAGCAGCTTACCCCTGACAGGAGTATACAATGAGCAGTTCTTC. Its translation is CASSLPLTGVYNEQFF.

The chain recombines TRBV20-1 with TRBJ2-5; D uncertain. Per the germline V gene, CDR1 is DFQATT and CDR2 is SNEGSKA (reference sequence). Between the trimmed V and J ends, which lost 1 base and 5 bases, there was a span of 8 bases. The CDR3 covers 12 residues. The CDR3 DNA reads TGCAGTGCTAGAGGGGGTTTGGAGACCCAGTACTTC. The encoded protein is CSARGGLETQYF.

This clonotype was counted only a few times. CDR3 region: CASRALGESGNTIYF. DNA for the CDR3: TGTGCCAGCAGGGCCCTGGGGGAATCTGGAAACACCATATATTTT. The V and J genes are TRBV12-3 or TRBV12-4 and TRBJ1-3; D is perhaps TRBD1 (5 bases). The V and J ends lost 6 bases and 1 base respectively, with 13 bases between them. The CDR3 loop spans 15 amino acids.

This clonotype came up many times. The CDR3: CASHWSLRARNTEAFF. Written as DNA, the CDR3 is TGTGCCAGCCATTGGAGTCTCCGGGCAAGGAACACTGAAGCTTTCTTT. The chain carries TRBV27 and TRBJ1-1; unclear D gene. The CDR3 length is 16 residues. V was pared by 8 bases and J by 1 base, with 20 bases between. From germline, CDR1 is MNHEY and CDR2 SMNVEV (reference sequence).